The entry below describes one T cell receptor beta chain. The CDR3 length is 15 residues. Per germline, CDR1 SGHDT and CDR2 YYEEEE. V shed 4 bases and J shed 1 base, with 11 bases lying between them. Clones were sequenced by immunoSEQ multiplex PCR, and TCRdb holds only the in-frame ones, with some missing. Here the sample spans 80,000 or so clones, about 88% being singletons. These data originate in a study of OX40 agonist ivuxolimab in advanced cancers. For the study at large: Of the participants, more than 35% had some prior anti-PD-1, anti-PD-L1 or anti-CTLA-4 therapy, which was allowed.

This TCR derives from an adult with an advanced solid tumor such as melanoma, head and neck, liver or kidney cancer. The starting material was CD4+ or CD8+ T cells sorted from blood, obtained in a trial of the OX40 agonist ivuxolimab. The V gene is TRBV5-6, the J gene TRBJ2-2, with no clear D. The CDR3 coding sequence is TGTGCCAGCAGCCCCTTAACGGGGAACACCGGGGAGCTGTTTTTT. Protein sequence: CASSPLTGNTGELFF.